The entry that follows covers one T cell receptor (beta chain) sequence. Profiled with immunoSEQ multiplex PCR; TCRdb holds only in-frame clones, not every one. The sample has about 610,000 clones; around 87% are singletons. Per germline, CDR1 LGHNA and CDR2 YSLEER. The CDR3 spans 15 residues. The V end was cut by 4 bases, the J end by 2 bases, with 15 bases between. The sample comes from a study of shared T cell receptors in the human thymus. The sample was also reused in another study, on human thymus T cells. That study adds: Unrelated individuals had highly overlapping thymic repertoires, as reported in related research.

This chain uses TRBV4-3 with TRBJ2-7; the D is unclear. Sequences were obtained from thymocytes. The clonotype was recovered from a boy under three years old with a congenital heart defect. CDR3: CASSPWSDPPYEQYF. CDR3 in DNA: TGCGCCAGCAGCCCCTGGAGCGATCCCCCCTACGAGCAGTACTTC.